One sample yielded the 26 T cell receptor beta chains listed below, sequenced in a study of blood T cell repertoires in COVID-19. TCRdb keeps only in-frame clones here, not all; method: immunoSEQ multiplex PCR. This sample has a few hundred thousand clones, with 75% to 90% found just once. The sequenced material came from peripheral blood. The receptor set was obtained from a woman aged 45-65 years who had recovered from COVID-19.

The rearrangement links TRBV28 to TRBJ1-1; no definite D call. With 0 bases removed from V and 3 bases from J, the gap between germline ends came to 5 bases. CDR3 length: 13 amino acids. Germline values: CDR1 MDHEN, CDR2 SYDVKM. The CDR3, as DNA: TGTGCCAGCAGTTTATGGGGAGACACTGAAGCTTTCTTT. It yields the protein CASSLWGDTEAFF. Together with reference TRBV28 and TRBJ1-1, the CDR3 gives the full variable domain: DVKVTQSSRYLVKRTGEKVFLECVQDMDHENMFWYRQDPGLGLRLIYFSYDVKMKEKGDIPEGYSVSREKKERFSLILESASTNQTSMYLCASSLWGDTEAFFGQGTRLTVV.

The rearrangement joins TRBV27 to TRBJ2-4, with TRBD1 identical over 8 bases. The germline V gene encodes CDR1 MNHEY and CDR2 SMNVEV (reference sequence). Unmatched junction bases numbered 7, after V lost 1 base and J lost 5 bases. The CDR3 loop spans 16 amino acids. The CDR3 coding sequence is TGTGCCAGCAGTTTATTTAGTGGACAGGGTGAAAACATTCAGTACTTC. It encodes CASSLFSGQGENIQYF.

The chain employs TRBV5-4 and TRBJ1-2, with D unclear. V shed 4 bases and J shed 2 bases, with 12 bases lying between them. CDR3 size: 14 residues. Germline V gene data show CDR1 as SGHNT and CDR2 as YYREEE (reference sequence). CDR3 sequence: CASSGTPQNYGYTF. CDR3 in DNA: TGTGCCAGCAGCGGTACACCGCAAAACTATGGCTACACCTTC.

V is TRBV2 and J is TRBJ2-7, with D unclear. The germline V and J ends were trimmed by 7 bases and 2 bases, with 18 bases remaining between them. The CDR3 extends over 15 amino acids. CDR1 and CDR2 (germline): SNHLY, FYNNEI. The CDR3 DNA sequence: TGTGCCAGCACCGCAAGACTCTTAGCCGCCTACGAGCAGTACTTC. This translates into CASTARLLAAYEQYF.

For the CDR3, the DNA is TGTGCCAGCAGTTACTGGACAGGGGGTCGCTCTGAAGCTTTCTTT. Protein: CASSYWTGGRSEAFF. This chain links TRBV6-5 with TRBJ1-1; 10 bases line up with TRBD1. From germline, CDR1 is MNHEY and CDR2 SVGAGI. Trimming at V came to 1 base and at J to 6 bases, leaving 5 bases not matched to a gene. This CDR3 is built from 15 residues.

The rearrangement links TRBV9 to TRBJ1-2; D not resolved. The germline gives CDR1 SGDLS, CDR2 YYNGEE. Trimming left V 3 bases short and J 6 bases short, with 12 bases between. The CDR3 covers 13 residues. The CDR3 nucleotides read TGTGCCAGCAGCGATAAAACGCTAGATGGCTACACCTTC. It codes for CASSDKTLDGYTF. Full variable domain (outside the CDR3, taken from reference TRBV9 and TRBJ1-2): DSGVTQTPKHLITATGQRVTLRCSPRSGDLSVYWYQQSLDQGLQFLIQYYNGEERAKGNILERFSAQQFPDLHSELNLSSLELGDSALYFCASSDKTLDGYTFGSGTRLTVV.

In this sample, this clone turned up a few times. DNA for the CDR3: TGTGCCAGCACCCATTCGGGGGGAGGGGGATACGAGCAGTACTTC. Its protein is CASTHSGGGGYEQYF. The chain combines TRBV11-2 with TRBJ2-7; tentative D call: TRBD2 (7 bases). The length of the CDR3 is 15 residues. Germline loops: CDR1 SGHAT, CDR2 FQNNGV. The V end was cut by 7 bases, the J end by 4 bases, with 20 bases between.

V gene TRBV30 combines with J gene TRBJ1-2; 7 bases line up with TRBD1. After removal of 4 bases from V and 4 bases from J, the junction contained 6 bases not matched to a gene. The CDR3 covers 13 residues. Germline V gene sequence: CDR1 GTSNPN, CDR2 SVGIG (reference sequence). CDR3 bases: TGTGCCTGGAAGACAGGGAGACTCTATGGCTACACCTTC. As protein: CAWKTGRLYGYTF.

The chain employs TRBV28 and TRBJ2-7, with D possibly TRBD1 on 5 matching bases. The CDR3 runs to 18 residues. The germline CDR1 and CDR2 sequences are MDHEN and SYDVKM. Between the trimmed V and J ends, which lost 6 bases and 2 bases, there was a span of 26 bases. The CDR3 region is CASSFPILTEPLTYEQYF. The CDR3 DNA follows: TGTGCCAGCAGCTTCCCGATCCTGACAGAACCTCTGACCTACGAGCAGTACTTC.

The chain carries TRBV30 and TRBJ2-5, with D perhaps TRBD1 (5 bases). Looked up from germline, CDR1 is GTSNPN and CDR2 is SVGIG (reference sequence). V was pared by 4 bases and J by 5 bases, with 14 bases between. The CDR3 has 13 residues. CDR3 loop: CAWTQGAVETQYF. The CDR3 bases are TGTGCCTGGACCCAAGGGGCAGTGGAGACCCAGTACTTC.

V gene TRBV4-3 combines with J gene TRBJ1-2; perhaps TRBD1 as D (6 bases). The CDR3 spans 15 residues. V gave up 6 bases and J gave up 6 bases, with 20 bases separating them. The germline CDR1 and CDR2 sequences are LGHNA and YSLEER. The CDR3 DNA reads as TGCGCCAGCAGGCGGGGGGGGCACGCAAGGGATGGCTACACCTTC. The encoded protein is CASRRGGHARDGYTF.

This chain links TRBV5-1 with TRBJ2-3, with 9 bases identical to TRBD2. Looked up from germline, CDR1 is SGHRS and CDR2 is YFSETQ. Trimming at V came to 3 bases and at J to 4 bases, leaving 9 bases not matched to a gene. The CDR3 has 16 amino acids. CDR3 DNA sequence: TGCGCCAGCAGCTCCTCCTTAGCGGGAGTCGCAGATACGCAGTATTTT. It translates to CASSSSLAGVADTQYF.

This clone was recorded once. The chain combines TRBV7-3 with TRBJ2-3; a weak D match, TRBD1 (6 bases). Germline CDR1 reads SGHTA; CDR2 reads FQGTGA. V lost 2 bases, J lost 3 bases, and 12 bases lay in between. The CDR3 is 15 amino acids. Here the CDR3 DNA reads TGTGCCAGCAGCTTATCGGGCAGGGGTACAGATACGCAGTATTTT. Translated, it gives CASSLSGRGTDTQYF.

The chain combines TRBV19 with TRBJ1-2; D perhaps matches TRBD1 (5 bases). The CDR3 is made up of 14 amino acids. Germline V lookup: CDR1 LNHDA, CDR2 SQIVND (reference sequence). V lost 3 bases and J 6 bases, leaving 14 bases between the germline ends. CDR3 protein: CASSIRTSPNGYTF. CDR3 in DNA: TGTGCCAGTAGTATTCGGACAAGTCCCAATGGCTACACCTTC.

CDR3 nucleotides: TGTGCCAGCAGCTCGCACAGGACGAACACCGGGGAGCTGTTTTTT. It encodes CASSSHRTNTGELFF. The chain has TRBV11-3 and TRBJ2-2; a weak D match, TRBD1 (5 bases). There are 15 residues in the CDR3. Trimming took 4 bases from V and 0 from J, leaving 9 bases between them. Germline CDR1 and CDR2: SGHNT and YENEEA. Full variable domain (missing parts from reference TRBV11-3 and TRBJ2-2): EAGVVQSPRYKIIEKKQPVAFWCNPISGHNTLYWYLQNLGQGPELLIRYENEEAVDDSQLPKDRFSAERLKGVDSTLKIQPAELGDSAVYLCASSSHRTNTGELFFGEGSRLTVL.

The rearrangement joins TRBV11-2 to TRBJ2-7, with a weak D call TRBD1 (6 bases). The CDR3 extends over 12 amino acids. V was trimmed by 5 bases and J by 2 bases, leaving 7 bases between them. Germline-derived CDR1 and CDR2 are SGHAT and FQNNGV. CDR3 sequence reads: CASSGTPYEQYF. CDR3 nucleotides: TGTGCCAGCAGCGGGACACCCTACGAGCAGTACTTC.

The chain carries TRBV9 and TRBJ1-4, with D possibly TRBD1 on 5 matching bases. With 3 bases removed from V and 9 bases from J, the gap between germline ends came to 12 bases. This CDR3 comprises 13 residues. The V gene's germline CDR1 is SGDLS and CDR2 YYNGEE. The DNA for the CDR3 is TGTGCCAGCAGCGCCCGGCAGGGTCAAAAACTGTTTTTT. Translating it yields CASSARQGQKLFF.

This chain connects TRBV6-5 to TRBJ1-3; D is ambiguous. CDR3 length: 15 residues. CDR1 is MNHEY, CDR2 SVGAGI, per germline. V was clipped by 5 bases and J by 0 bases, with 11 bases between them. CDR3 residues: CASSRRRSSGNTIYF. The CDR3 DNA follows: TGTGCCAGCAGTCGCCGACGGAGCTCTGGAAACACCATATATTTT.

This sequence joins TRBV7-2 and TRBJ1-5, with D possibly matching TRBD1 (5 bases). Germline CDR1 SGHTA, CDR2 FQGNSA. CDR3 length: 14 amino acids. V shed 1 base and J shed 7 bases, with 11 bases lying between them. The DNA for the CDR3 is TGTGCCAGCAGCTTAGACTACAGGACGCAGCCCCAGCATTTT. This translates into CASSLDYRTQPQHF.

This chain links TRBV19 with TRBJ2-2, with D possibly matching TRBD2 (6 bases). The ends were cut back, 5 bases at V and 7 bases at J, with 11 bases in the middle. The CDR3 is 13 amino acids. Germline V gives CDR1 LNHDA, CDR2 SQIVND (reference sequence). The DNA for the CDR3 is TGTGCCAGTAGTGTGGGGGGAATCGGGGAGCTGTTTTTT. This translates into CASSVGGIGELFF.

The chain links TRBV20-1 to TRBJ2-3; D call uncertain. The V end lost 3 bases, the J end lost 2 bases, and 12 bases lay between the germline ends. Germline loops: CDR1 DFQATT, CDR2 SNEGSKA (reference sequence). This CDR3 has 14 residues. The CDR3 region is CSASLSLFTDTQYF. CDR3 nucleotide sequence: TGCAGTGCTAGTTTGTCCCTATTCACAGATACGCAGTATTTT.

This clone was counted a single time. V is TRBV7-2 and J is TRBJ2-5; weak D call: TRBD2 (6 bases). The ends were cut back, 1 base at V and 4 bases at J, with 13 bases in the middle. This CDR3 is 15 amino acids long. Germline V CDR1 and CDR2: SGHTA, FQGNSA. CDR3 amino acids: CASSLETSRRETQYF. CDR3 nucleotide sequence: TGTGCCAGCAGCTTAGAAACTAGCCGGAGAGAGACCCAGTACTTC.

V is TRBV6-2 or TRBV6-3 and J is TRBJ1-2; 10 nucleotides align to TRBD1. With V trimmed by 4 bases and J by 11 bases, 13 bases remained unmatched. Per germline, CDR1 MNHEY and CDR2 SVGEGT. This CDR3 region has 15 residues. The CDR3 protein is CASSFTTGGSSGYTF. Written as DNA, the CDR3 is TGTGCCAGCAGTTTCACGACAGGGGGCAGTTCCGGTTACACCTTC.

This clone was detected once. The chain has TRBV19 and TRBJ1-5; D might be TRBD1 (5 bases). CDR3 length: 15 amino acids. V was clipped by 1 base and J by 5 bases, with 12 bases between them. The germline gives CDR1 LNHDA, CDR2 SQIVND (reference sequence). The CDR3 spells CASSIAGHWDQPQHF. The CDR3 DNA reads as TGTGCCAGTAGTATAGCCGGACACTGGGATCAGCCCCAGCATTTT.

The CDR3 loop reads CASSESQGTLNHEQYF. DNA for the CDR3: TGCGCCAGCAGTGAGTCGCAGGGGACACTAAACCACGAGCAGTACTTC. The J gene is TRBJ2-7, the V gene TRBV10-2; maybe TRBD1 (6 bases). The CDR3 length is 16 residues. V was trimmed by 0 bases and J by 5 bases, leaving 17 bases between them. CDR1 and CDR2 (germline): WSHSY, SAAADI.

The chain employs TRBV19 and TRBJ1-2; D is undetermined. The CDR3 contains 12 residues. Trimming stripped 5 bases from V and 4 bases from J, with 8 bases between. Germline V gene sequence: CDR1 LNHDA, CDR2 SQIVND (reference sequence). As DNA, the CDR3 is TGTGCCAGTAGTTCTCTTTCCTATGGCTACACCTTC. Its translation is CASSSLSYGYTF. The complete variable domain, with remaining parts taken from reference TRBV19 and TRBJ1-2, reads DGGITQSPKYLFRKEGQNVTLSCEQNLNHDAMYWYRQDPGQGLRLIYYSQIVNDFQKGDIAEGYSVSREKKESFPLTVTSAQKNPTAFYLCASSSLSYGYTFGSGTRLTVV.